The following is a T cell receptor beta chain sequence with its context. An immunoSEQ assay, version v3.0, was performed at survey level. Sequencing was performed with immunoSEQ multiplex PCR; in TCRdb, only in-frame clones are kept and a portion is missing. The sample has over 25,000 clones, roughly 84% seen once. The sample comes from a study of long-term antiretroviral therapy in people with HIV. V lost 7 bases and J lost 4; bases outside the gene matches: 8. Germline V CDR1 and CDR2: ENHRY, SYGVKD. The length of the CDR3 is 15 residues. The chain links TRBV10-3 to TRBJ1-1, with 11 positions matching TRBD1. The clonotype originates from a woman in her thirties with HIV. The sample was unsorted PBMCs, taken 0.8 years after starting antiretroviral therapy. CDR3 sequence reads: CAIKKGQGGSTEAFF. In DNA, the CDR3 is TGTGCCATCAAGAAGGGACAGGGGGGGAGCACTGAAGCTTTCTTT.